The next 23 T cell receptor beta chains were all read from a single sample in a study of beta chain features in type 1 diabetes. What was sequenced were expressed TCRB transcripts, since all of the isolated RNA had been reverse transcribed. TCRdb's copy holds only in-frame clones and misses some; the assay was immunoSEQ multiplex PCR. Among a few hundred thousand clones listed, over 11% were seen once. Findings of the study overall: Patients with Type 1 diabetes showed moderately but significantly shorter TCRB CDR3s in all four CD4+ subsets.

No cognate antigen is known for these TCRs. The source material was naive CD4+ T cells from blood. The receptors derive from a young man with type 1 diabetes.

In its sample, this clone was seen a few times. The genes are TRBV5-6 and TRBJ1-4; TRBD1 might be the D (5 bases). Deletions cut 4 bases from V and 8 bases from J, with 12 bases between. This CDR3 has 13 residues. The germline CDR1 and CDR2 sequences are SGHDT and YYEEEE. For the CDR3, the DNA is TGTGCCAGCAGCAGTGGGGCGGTCGAAAAACTGTTTTTT. Translating gives CASSSGAVEKLFF.

The chain links TRBV7-2 to TRBJ2-1; 7 nucleotides align to TRBD2. The CDR3 has 15 residues. Germline-derived CDR1 and CDR2 are SGHTA and FQGNSA. The V segment lost 5 bases and the J segment 2 bases; nucleotides outside the gene matches: 6. In DNA form, the CDR3 reads TGTGCCAGCAGCCTCCAGCGGGAACCCTACAATGAGCAGTTCTTC. Residues: CASSLQREPYNEQFF.

Concerning this clone itself: The same CDR3 arises from other DNA sequences in this sample as well. The rearrangement joins TRBV30 to TRBJ1-2, with no clear D. Looked up from germline, CDR1 is GTSNPN and CDR2 is SVGIG (reference sequence). Trimming took 4 bases from V and 4 from J, leaving 10 bases between them. The CDR3 contains 12 residues. The CDR3 region has the DNA TGTGCCTGGACAGACACGTCCTATGGCTACACCTTC. Its translation is CAWTDTSYGYTF.

This clone was seen a few times. The rearrangement joins TRBV18 to TRBJ1-6; possible D gene TRBD1, 5 bases. Trimming removed 6 bases at V and 7 bases at J, with 13 bases between. This CDR3 is 14 amino acids long. CDR1 and CDR2 from the germline V gene are KGHSH and LQKENI. The CDR3 loop is CASSSAGGNSPLHF. CDR3 nucleotide sequence: TGTGCCAGCTCCTCAGCGGGGGGAAATTCACCCCTCCACTTT.

The gene calls are TRBV10-3 and TRBJ2-1; a possible D gene is TRBD1 (5 bases). The CDR3 is 15 residues long. Germline values: CDR1 ENHRY, CDR2 SYGVKD. Trimming took 2 bases from V and 2 from J, leaving 10 bases between them. CDR3 sequence reads: CAISEGAGTYNEQFF. The CDR3 DNA reads TGTGCCATCAGTGAGGGGGCAGGGACCTACAATGAGCAGTTCTTC.

This clone was detected only a few times. J is TRBJ2-7 and V is TRBV5-1, with D possibly being TRBD1 (6 bases). CDR3 length: 9 amino acids. Trimming pared 7 bases from V and 7 bases from J, leaving 6 bases between. The germline CDR1 and CDR2 sequences are SGHRS and YFSETQ. The CDR3 DNA reads TGCGCCAGCGACAGGGAGCAGTACTTC. Its translation is CASDREQYF.

The gene calls are TRBV11-2 and TRBJ2-2, with TRBD1 matching over 8 bases. The length of the CDR3 is 15 residues. V was clipped by 2 bases and J by 8 bases; unmatched bases: 7. CDR1 and CDR2 from the germline V gene are SGHAT and FQNNGV. The CDR3 DNA reads TGTGCCAGCAGCTTACTGGACAGGGCCGATGGGGAGCTGTTTTTT. Translated: CASSLLDRADGELFF. The full variable domain, with the rest looked up from reference TRBV11-2 and TRBJ2-2, is EAGVAQSPRYKIIEKRQSVAFWCNPISGHATLYWYQQILGQGPKLLIQFQNNGVVDDSQLPKDRFSAERLKGVDSTLKIQPAKLEDSAVYLCASSLLDRADGELFFGEGSRLTVL.

The chain uses TRBV7-6 and TRBJ2-7; TRBD1 matches at 8 bases. The CDR3 has 14 residues. V lost 7 bases to trimming and J lost 0 bases; unmatched junction nucleotides: 5. The germline gives CDR1 SGHVS, CDR2 FNYEAQ. The CDR3 nucleotides are TGTGCCAGCACACAGGGGGTTACCTCCTACGAGCAGTACTTC. It codes for CASTQGVTSYEQYF.

This clone was seen a few times. This chain connects TRBV6-6 to TRBJ2-7; 8 bases are shared with TRBD1. Germline trimming cut 8 bases from V and 3 bases from J; bases unmatched to any gene: 6. Germline CDR1 reads MNHNY; CDR2 reads SVGAGI (reference sequence). The CDR3 spans 13 residues. CDR3 nucleotide sequence: TGTGCCAGCTTGATTACAGGGGGCTACGAGCAGTACTTC. It yields the protein CASLITGGYEQYF.

This clone was counted a few times. V gene TRBV10-3 combines with J gene TRBJ2-1; TRBD1 matches 8 bases. CDR3 size: 16 residues. Germline CDR1 and CDR2: ENHRY and SYGVKD. J was trimmed by 9 bases and V by 2 bases; bases with no gene match: 12. CDR3 nucleotides: TGTGCCATCAGTGAGCAGGAGACAGGGGCTGGGAGTGAGCAGTTCTTC. Translated, it gives CAISEQETGAGSEQFF.

The V gene is TRBV7-2, the J gene TRBJ2-3, with D unresolved. The CDR3 covers 12 residues. The germline V gene has CDR1 SGHTA and CDR2 FQGNSA. The germline V and J ends were trimmed by 3 bases and 1 base, with 2 bases remaining between them. CDR3 residues: CASSFGTDTQYF. The CDR3 coding sequence is TGTGCCAGCAGCTTCGGCACAGATACGCAGTATTTT.

J is TRBJ2-5 and V is TRBV6-1; TRBD2 matches 9 bases. In germline, CDR1 is MNHNS, CDR2 SASEGT. V shed 1 base and J 5 bases; nucleotides not matched to a gene: 5. The length of the CDR3 is 15 residues. CDR3 sequence reads: CASSEGSAGGETQYF. DNA of the CDR3: TGTGCCAGCAGTGAAGGGTCGGCGGGAGGGGAGACCCAGTACTTC.

This clone came up a few times. The rearrangement joins TRBV29-1 to TRBJ1-1; D remains ambiguous. This CDR3 has 12 residues. Germline lookup yields CDR1 SQVTM and CDR2 ANQGSEA. Trimming took 3 bases from V and 7 from J, leaving 12 bases between them. The CDR3 protein is CSVERVNFEAFF. For the CDR3, the DNA is TGCAGCGTTGAGAGGGTGAATTTTGAAGCTTTCTTT.

The V and J genes are TRBV5-1 and TRBJ1-1, with 8 bases that match TRBD1. CDR3 length: 15 amino acids. Germline CDR1 and CDR2: SGHRS and YFSETQ. V dropped 5 bases and J dropped 3; count of bases not matched to a gene: 9. The CDR3 here is CASRPSGTGDTEAFF. The DNA for the CDR3 is TGCGCCAGCAGGCCCTCTGGGACAGGAGACACTGAAGCTTTCTTT.

The chain combines TRBV27 with TRBJ1-5; D may be TRBD1 (5 bases). Germline CDR1 is MNHEY and CDR2 is SMNVEV (reference sequence). This CDR3 has 14 residues. V shed 6 bases and J shed 7 bases, with 16 bases lying between them. CDR3 sequence (DNA): TGTGCCAGCAGGACTCAGGGACTGGGACAGCCCCAGCATTTT. It codes for CASRTQGLGQPQHF.

Notes on this clone: Additional DNA sequences in this sample encode the identical CDR3. V is TRBV2 and J is TRBJ2-5; D is ambiguous. Germline lookup yields CDR1 SNHLY and CDR2 FYNNEI. Trimming took off 4 bases at V and 2 bases at J, with 8 bases between the two ends. The CDR3 totals 13 residues. DNA for the CDR3: TGTGCCAGCAGTGGGCAGATTCAAGAGACCCAGTACTTC. Its protein is CASSGQIQETQYF.

The chain links TRBV19 to TRBJ1-5; D ambiguous. The germline gives CDR1 LNHDA, CDR2 SQIVND (reference sequence). This CDR3 comprises 15 residues. Trimming stripped 5 bases from V and 0 bases from J, with 11 bases between. In nucleotides, the CDR3 is TGTGCCAGTAGTGAAGTGGAGTATAGCAATCAGCCCCAGCATTTT. The encoded protein is CASSEVEYSNQPQHF.

This clone was counted between two and nine times. This chain connects TRBV7-2 to TRBJ2-3; D not resolved. Germline loops: CDR1 SGHTA, CDR2 FQGNSA. The CDR3 spans 12 residues. V dropped 3 bases and J dropped 6 bases, with 7 bases sitting between them. CDR3 protein: CASSFSLDTQYF. The CDR3 DNA reads TGTGCCAGCAGCTTCTCCCTGGATACGCAGTATTTT. The whole variable domain, remainder taken from reference TRBV7-2 and TRBJ2-3, is GAGVSQSPSNKVTEKGKDVELRCDPISGHTALYWYRQSLGQGLEFLIYFQGNSAPDKSGLPSDRFSAERTGGSVSTLTIQRTQQEDSAVYLCASSFSLDTQYFGPGTRLTVL.

The table lists this clone with a few counts. The CDR3 region is CSARDIGEQFF. CDR3 DNA sequence: TGCAGTGCTAGAGATATCGGTGAGCAGTTCTTC. V and J are TRBV20-1 and TRBJ2-1, with D unresolved. The V gene's germline CDR1 is DFQATT and CDR2 SNEGSKA (reference sequence). Deletions cut 0 bases from V and 9 bases from J, with 6 bases between. CDR3 length: 11 amino acids.

This clone was seen a handful of times. The V call is TRBV5-6, the J call TRBJ2-5; D is ambiguous. This CDR3 is 13 amino acids long. In germline, CDR1 is SGHDT, CDR2 YYEEEE. V dropped 2 bases and J dropped 5 bases, with 10 bases sitting between them. DNA of the CDR3: TGTGCCAGCAGCTTAGACACCGCGGAGACCCAGTACTTC. Translated, it gives CASSLDTAETQYF. Using reference TRBV5-6 and TRBJ2-5 for the parts outside the CDR3, the full variable domain is DAGVTQSPTHLIKTRGQQVTLRCSPKSGHDTVSWYQQALGQGPQFIFQYYEEEERQRGNFPDRFSGHQFPNYSSELNVNALLLGDSALYLCASSLDTAETQYFGPGTRLLVL.

This clone has more than one count but fewer than ten. CDR3 DNA: TGCGCCAGCAGCTTGGGGGGCAGTAAAGAGTCACCCCTCCACTTT. Translated, it gives CASSLGGSKESPLHF. The chain has TRBV5-1 and TRBJ1-6; D possibly corresponds to TRBD1 (5 bases). The CDR3 has 15 amino acids. The V gene lost 0 bases and the J gene lost 10 bases, with 14 bases spanning the gap. In germline, CDR1 is SGHRS, CDR2 YFSETQ.

This chain uses TRBV5-4 with TRBJ1-5; D is possibly TRBD1 (6 bases). V was trimmed by 4 bases and J by 3 bases, leaving 8 bases between them. This CDR3 region has 13 residues. Germline loops: CDR1 SGHNT, CDR2 YYREEE (reference sequence). CDR3 sequence (DNA): TGTGCCAGCAGCCGGGACAACAATCAGCCCCAGCATTTT. Protein sequence: CASSRDNNQPQHF. The whole variable domain, remainder taken from reference TRBV5-4 and TRBJ1-5, is ETGVTQSPTHLIKTRGQQVTLRCSSQSGHNTVSWYQQALGQGPQFIFQYYREEENGRGNFPPRFSGLQFPNYSSELNVNALELDDSALYLCASSRDNNQPQHFGDGTRLSIL.

This clone was counted between two and nine times. This sequence joins TRBV7-2 and TRBJ2-7; TRBD1 matches at 10 bases. From germline, CDR1 is SGHTA and CDR2 FQGNSA. V shed 5 bases, J shed 2 bases, and the junction held 6 bases outside the gene matches. The CDR3 extends over 15 amino acids. CDR3 amino acids: CASSRLGQGAYEQYF. The DNA of the CDR3 is TGTGCCAGCAGCCGCCTTGGACAGGGGGCCTACGAGCAGTACTTC.